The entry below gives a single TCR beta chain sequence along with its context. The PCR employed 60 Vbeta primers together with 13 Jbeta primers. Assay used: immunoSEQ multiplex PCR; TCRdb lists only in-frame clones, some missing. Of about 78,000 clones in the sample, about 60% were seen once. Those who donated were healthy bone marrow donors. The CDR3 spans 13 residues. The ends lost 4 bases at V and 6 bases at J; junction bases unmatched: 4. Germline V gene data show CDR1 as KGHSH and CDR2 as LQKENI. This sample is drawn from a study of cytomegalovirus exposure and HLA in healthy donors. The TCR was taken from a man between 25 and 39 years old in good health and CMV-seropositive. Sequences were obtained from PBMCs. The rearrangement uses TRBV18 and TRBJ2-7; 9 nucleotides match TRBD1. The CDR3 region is CASSQGQGTEQYF. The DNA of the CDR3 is TGTGCCAGCTCACAAGGACAGGGGACCGAGCAGTACTTC.